The clone carrying this TCR beta chain showed up many times. Its antigen remains unknown. 5'-RACE, quantitative and with molecular barcodes, yielded the TCR beta libraries. TCRdb fed the 5' RACE reads into MiXCR, producing one record per CDR3 protein. The sample lists a few hundred thousand distinct CDR3 sequences, approximately 17% occurring once. The data belong to a study of CD8 T cells in ankylosing spondylitis. Study-level findings and limits: Some motif variants were previously reported in reactive arthritis synovial fluid and blood. Among TCR beta sequences, a motif of eight highly homologous variants appeared characteristic of ankylosing spondylitis blood.

The J segment lost 7 bases and the V segment lost 4 bases, leaving 7 bases of the junction unmatched. The CDR3 spans 16 residues. Germline loops: CDR1 LNHNV, CDR2 YYDKDF (reference sequence). The clonotype originates from a male donor with ankylosing spondylitis. The chain uses TRBV15 and TRBJ2-1; 13 bases are a match to TRBD2. The sample was blood, either unsorted or a sorted T cell fraction (not recorded which). DNA of the CDR3: TGTGCCACCAGCACTTGGACTAGCGGGAGAGTAAATGAGCAGTTCTTC. Amino acid sequence: CATSTWTSGRVNEQFF.